This T cell receptor (beta chain) was retrieved from a study of blood T cell repertoires in COVID-19. About the research overall: COVID-19 samples, acute and convalescent, were from the United States, Italy and Spain. T cells, B-cell-depleted T cells, or PBMCs supplied cDNA or gDNA.

In the source study's methods: Nucleated cell number was recorded as an estimate derived from reference gene primer amplification. The assay was immunoSEQ multiplex PCR, and TCRdb's table has in-frame clones only and misses some. The D gene and trimming were derived from the DNA, and the V and J assignments and clone size from that table. The sample yields approximately 260,000 clones, approximately 90% seen once. Germline V gene data show CDR1 as SEHNR and CDR2 as FQNEAQ (reference sequence). V trimming: 5 bases; J trimming: 4 bases; junction bases outside the gene matches: 6. This CDR3 has 15 residues.

The chain is built from TRBV7-9 and TRBJ1-2; the match to TRBD1 covers 11 bases. Sequencing input: peripheral blood. The clonotype comes from a woman aged 40-49 years with acute or convalescent COVID-19. The CDR3 sequence is CASSRGQGEGYGYTF. DNA for the CDR3: TGTGCCAGCAGCCGGGGACAGGGGGAAGGCTATGGCTACACCTTC.